This T cell receptor beta chain is from a study of OX40 agonist ivuxolimab in advanced cancers. For the study at large: In this trial design, patients received ivuxolimab intravenously at 0.01 to 10 mg/kg every 2 weeks. Study-wide findings and caveats: In general, CD8+ T cells held more expanded clones than CD4+ did, on average. Clones of CD4+ and CD8+ blood T cells grew by week 6 at doses of 0.1 to 3.0 mg/kg.

Note on this clone: Its antigen remains unknown.

Sequenced by immunoSEQ multiplex PCR; TCRdb stores in-frame clones only, minus some. The sample records 60,000 to 65,000 clones, about 92% being singletons. CDR1 and CDR2 from the germline V gene are LNHDA and SQIVND (reference sequence). The V end lost 6 bases, the J end lost 1 base, and 9 bases lay between the germline ends. The CDR3 is 13 residues long. The chain employs TRBV19 and TRBJ1-1, with D uncertain. This sample comprised CD4+ or CD8+ T cells sorted from blood, obtained in a trial of the OX40 agonist ivuxolimab. This TCR was sampled from an adult with an advanced solid tumor such as melanoma, head and neck, liver or kidney cancer. Written as DNA, the CDR3 is TGTGCCAGTAGACTAGGAGGGAACACTGAAGCTTTCTTT. It codes for CASRLGGNTEAFF.